The rows below give T cell receptor beta chains drawn from one sample of a study of shared clonotypes between healthy human individuals. Here immunoSEQ multiplex PCR was the method, and the copy in TCRdb shows in-frame clones only, minus some. The sample lists around 2,000,000 clones; roughly 91% were seen once. What was sequenced was naive CD8+ T cells from PBMCs. These TCRs come from a man aged 18 to 30 in good health. Some clones in this sample may be carry-over from other donors' samples. The CDR3 runs from the conserved cysteine through the conserved F or W. A D gene is named only where the DNA matches it firmly.

>TRBJ2-2|NA|13|TRBV30
TGTGCCTGGAGTCCATCAAGGGCCGGGGAGCTGTTTTTT
CAWSPSRAGELFF
>TRBJ2-1|NA|16|TRBV29-1
TGCAGCGTTGAATGGTCGGGGGAGAGTTCCTACAATGAGCAGTTCTTC
CSVEWSGESSYNEQFF
>TRBJ2-3|TRBD2|16|TRBV7-6
TGTGCCAGCAGCAAACGTAGCGGGAGAGGAACAGATACGCAGTATTTT
CASSKRSGRGTDTQYF
>TRBJ2-7|NA|13|TRBV7-8
TGTGCCAGCAGCTTGGGTGGAAACTACGAGCAGTACTTC
CASSLGGNYEQYF
>TRBJ2-5|TRBD1|17|TRBV28
TGTGCCAGCAGTCCATTACTTGAGGGGACAGTACAAGAGACCCAGTACTTC
CASSPLLEGTVQETQYF
>TRBJ2-7|NA|13|TRBV6-5
TGTGCCAGCAGTTACTCACCGTCCTACGAGCAGTACTTC
CASSYSPSYEQYF
>TRBJ2-7|NA|12|TRBV9
TGTGCCAGCAGCCGGAACGCCGGCGAGCAGTACTTC
CASSRNAGEQYF
>TRBJ2-3|NA|14|TRBV11-3
TGTGCCAGCAGCCAAGGGGGAGCCTCAGATACGCAGTATTTT
CASSQGGASDTQYF
>TRBJ2-1|TRBD1|14|TRBV29-1
TGCAGCGCACCCTCGAGACAGGGATTATATGAGCAGTTCTTC
CSAPSRQGLYEQFF
>TRBJ1-2|NA|13|TRBV11-2
TGTGCCAGCAGCGGGGGAAGGGCGGATGGCTACACCTTC
CASSGGRADGYTF